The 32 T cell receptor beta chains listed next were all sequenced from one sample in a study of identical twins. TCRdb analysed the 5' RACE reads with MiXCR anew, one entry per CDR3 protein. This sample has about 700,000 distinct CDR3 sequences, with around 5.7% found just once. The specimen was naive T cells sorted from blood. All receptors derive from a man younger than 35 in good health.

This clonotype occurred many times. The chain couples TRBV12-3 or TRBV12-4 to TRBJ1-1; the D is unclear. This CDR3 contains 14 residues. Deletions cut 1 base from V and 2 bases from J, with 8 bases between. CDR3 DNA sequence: TGTGCCAGCAGTTTAGGCGGGATAAACACTGAAGCTTTCTTT. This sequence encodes CASSLGGINTEAFF.

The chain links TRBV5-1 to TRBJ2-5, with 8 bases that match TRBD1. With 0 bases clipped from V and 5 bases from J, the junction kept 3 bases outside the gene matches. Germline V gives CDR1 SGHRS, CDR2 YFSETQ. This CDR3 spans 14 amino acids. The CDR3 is CASSLEYRGETQYF. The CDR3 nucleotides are TGCGCCAGCAGCTTGGAGTACAGGGGGGAGACCCAGTACTTC.

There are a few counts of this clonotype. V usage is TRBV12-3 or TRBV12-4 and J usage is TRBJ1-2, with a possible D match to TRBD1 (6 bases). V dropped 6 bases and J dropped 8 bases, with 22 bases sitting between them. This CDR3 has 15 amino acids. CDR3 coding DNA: TGTGCCAGCAGCTCAAACGGAAAGGGGGGAGGCGGCTACACCTTC. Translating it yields CASSSNGKGGGGYTF.

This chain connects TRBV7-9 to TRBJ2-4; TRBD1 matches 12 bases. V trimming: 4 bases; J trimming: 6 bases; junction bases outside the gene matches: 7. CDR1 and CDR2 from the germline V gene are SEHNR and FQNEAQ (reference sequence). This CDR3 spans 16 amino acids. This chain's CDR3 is CASSSGTGGAGNIQYF. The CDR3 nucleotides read TGTGCCAGCAGCTCCGGGACAGGGGGCGCGGGAAACATTCAGTACTTC.

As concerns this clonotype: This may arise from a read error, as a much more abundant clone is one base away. The CDR3 sequence: CASSSDRGNGYTF. CDR3 coding DNA: TGTGCCAGCAGTTCGGACAGGGGGAATGGCTACACCTTC. V and J are TRBV6-5 and TRBJ1-2; TRBD1 matches 10 bases. Germline-derived CDR1 and CDR2 are MNHEY and SVGAGI. This CDR3 has 13 amino acids. V shed 4 bases and J 6 bases; nucleotides not matched to a gene: 2.

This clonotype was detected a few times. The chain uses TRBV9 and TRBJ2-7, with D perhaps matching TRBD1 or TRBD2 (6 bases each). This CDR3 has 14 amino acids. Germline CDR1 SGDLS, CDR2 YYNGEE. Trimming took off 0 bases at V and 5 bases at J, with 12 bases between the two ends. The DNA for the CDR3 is TGTGCCAGCAGCGTAGCTGGGGGGCAGAACGAGCAGTACTTC. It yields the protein CASSVAGGQNEQYF.

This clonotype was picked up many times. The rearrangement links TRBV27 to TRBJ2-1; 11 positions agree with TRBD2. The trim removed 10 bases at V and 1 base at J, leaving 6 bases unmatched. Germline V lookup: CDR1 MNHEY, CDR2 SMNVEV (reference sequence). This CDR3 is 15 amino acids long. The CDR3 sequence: CAIYSGRASYNEQFF. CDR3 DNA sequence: TGTGCCATCTATAGCGGGAGGGCATCCTACAATGAGCAGTTCTTC.

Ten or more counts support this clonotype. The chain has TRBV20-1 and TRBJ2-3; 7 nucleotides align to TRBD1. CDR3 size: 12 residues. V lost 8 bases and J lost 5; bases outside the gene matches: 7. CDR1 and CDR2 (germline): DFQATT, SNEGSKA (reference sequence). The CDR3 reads CSPTQGEDTQYF. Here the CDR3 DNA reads TGCAGTCCCACTCAGGGGGAAGATACGCAGTATTTT.

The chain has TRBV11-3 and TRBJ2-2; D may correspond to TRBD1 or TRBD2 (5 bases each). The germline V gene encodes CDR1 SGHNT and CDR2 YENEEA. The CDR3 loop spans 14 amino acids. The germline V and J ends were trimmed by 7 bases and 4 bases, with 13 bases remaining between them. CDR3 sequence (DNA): TGTGCCAGCACCCGGGACCCCAGCACCGGGGAGCTGTTTTTT. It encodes CASTRDPSTGELFF.

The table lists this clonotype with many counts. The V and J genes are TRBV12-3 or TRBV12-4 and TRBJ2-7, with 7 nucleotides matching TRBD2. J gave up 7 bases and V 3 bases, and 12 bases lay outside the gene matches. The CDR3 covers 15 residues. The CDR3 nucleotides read TGTGCCAGCAGTTTCGGGGTAGCGGGTACCTGGGAGCAGTACTTC. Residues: CASSFGVAGTWEQYF.

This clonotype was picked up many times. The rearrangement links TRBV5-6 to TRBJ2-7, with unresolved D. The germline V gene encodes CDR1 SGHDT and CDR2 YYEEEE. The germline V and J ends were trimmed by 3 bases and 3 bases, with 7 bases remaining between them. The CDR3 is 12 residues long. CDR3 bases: TGTGCCAGCAGCTCCCACCACTACGAGCAGTACGTC. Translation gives CASSSHHYEQYV.

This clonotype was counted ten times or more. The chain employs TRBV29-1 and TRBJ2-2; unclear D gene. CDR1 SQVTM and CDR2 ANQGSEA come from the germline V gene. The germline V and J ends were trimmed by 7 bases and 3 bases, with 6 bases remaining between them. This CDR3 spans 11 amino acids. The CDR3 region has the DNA TGCAGCGGATGGGACACCGGGGAGCTGTTTTTT. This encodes CSGWDTGELFF.

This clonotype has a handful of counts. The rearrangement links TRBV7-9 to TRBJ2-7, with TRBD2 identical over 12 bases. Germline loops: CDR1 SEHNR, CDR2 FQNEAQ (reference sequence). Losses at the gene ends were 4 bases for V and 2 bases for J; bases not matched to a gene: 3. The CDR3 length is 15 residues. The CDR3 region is CASSSGTSGPYEQYV. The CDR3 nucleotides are TGTGCCAGCAGCTCCGGGACTAGCGGGCCCTACGAGCAGTACGTC.

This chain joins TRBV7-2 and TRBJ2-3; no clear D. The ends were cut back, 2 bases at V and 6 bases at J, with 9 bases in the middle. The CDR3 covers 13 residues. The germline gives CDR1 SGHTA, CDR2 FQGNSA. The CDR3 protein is CASSLIPQDTQYF. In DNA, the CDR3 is TGTGCCAGCAGCTTAATACCGCAGGATACGCAGTATTTT. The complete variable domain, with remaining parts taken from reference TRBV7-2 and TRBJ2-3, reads GAGVSQSPSNKVTEKGKDVELRCDPISGHTALYWYRQSLGQGLEFLIYFQGNSAPDKSGLPSDRFSAERTGGSVSTLTIQRTQQEDSAVYLCASSLIPQDTQYFGPGTRLTVL.

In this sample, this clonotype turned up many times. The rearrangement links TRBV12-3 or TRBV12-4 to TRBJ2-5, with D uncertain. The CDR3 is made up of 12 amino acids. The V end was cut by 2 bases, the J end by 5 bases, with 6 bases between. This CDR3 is CASSLMGETQYF. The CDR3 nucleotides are TGTGCCAGCAGTTTAATGGGGGAGACCCAGTACTTC.

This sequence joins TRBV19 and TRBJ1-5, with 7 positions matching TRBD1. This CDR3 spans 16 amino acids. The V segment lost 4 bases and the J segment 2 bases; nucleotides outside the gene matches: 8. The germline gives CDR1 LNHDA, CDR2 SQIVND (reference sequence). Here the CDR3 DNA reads TGTGCCAGTAGTACGTTACAGGGGTTGCGCAATCAGCCCCAGCATTTT. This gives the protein CASSTLQGLRNQPQHF.

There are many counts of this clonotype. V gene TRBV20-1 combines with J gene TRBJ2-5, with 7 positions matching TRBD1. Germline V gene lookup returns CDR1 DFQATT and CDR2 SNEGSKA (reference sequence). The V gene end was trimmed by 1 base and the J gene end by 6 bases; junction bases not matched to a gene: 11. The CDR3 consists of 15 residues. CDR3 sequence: CSARGDRYKTKTQYF. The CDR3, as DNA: TGCAGTGCTAGAGGGGACAGATATAAAACTAAGACCCAGTACTTC.

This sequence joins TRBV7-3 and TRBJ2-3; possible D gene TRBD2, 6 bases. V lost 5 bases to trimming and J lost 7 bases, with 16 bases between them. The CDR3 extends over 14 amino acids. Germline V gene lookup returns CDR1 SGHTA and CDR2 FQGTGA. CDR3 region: CASSLLGLTNTQYF. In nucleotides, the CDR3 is TGTGCCAGCAGCCTCCTGGGACTTACCAATACGCAGTATTTT.

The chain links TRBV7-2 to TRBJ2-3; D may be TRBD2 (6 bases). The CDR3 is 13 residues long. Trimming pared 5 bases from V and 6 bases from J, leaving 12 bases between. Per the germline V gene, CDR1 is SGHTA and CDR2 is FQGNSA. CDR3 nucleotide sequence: TGTGCCAGCAGCGTAGGTGGGGGGGATACGCAGTATTTT. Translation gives CASSVGGGDTQYF.

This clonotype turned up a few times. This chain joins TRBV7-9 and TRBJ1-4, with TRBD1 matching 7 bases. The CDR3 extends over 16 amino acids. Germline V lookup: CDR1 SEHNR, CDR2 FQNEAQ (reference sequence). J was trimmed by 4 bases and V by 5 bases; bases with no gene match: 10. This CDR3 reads CASSLPRGPFNEKLFF. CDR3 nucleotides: TGTGCCAGCAGCCTGCCGAGGGGGCCGTTTAATGAAAAACTGTTTTTT.

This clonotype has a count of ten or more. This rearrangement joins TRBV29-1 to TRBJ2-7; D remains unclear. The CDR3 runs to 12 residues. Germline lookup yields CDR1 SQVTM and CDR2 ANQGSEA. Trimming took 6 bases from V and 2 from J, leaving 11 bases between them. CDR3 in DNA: TGCAGCGTACAGCTCAGCCCCTACGAGCAGTACGTC. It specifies CSVQLSPYEQYV.

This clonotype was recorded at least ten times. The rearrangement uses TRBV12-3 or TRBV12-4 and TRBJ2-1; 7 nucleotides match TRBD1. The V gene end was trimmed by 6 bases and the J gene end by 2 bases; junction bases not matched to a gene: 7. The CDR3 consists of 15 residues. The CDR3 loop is CASRLTGAAYNEQFF. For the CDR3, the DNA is TGTGCCAGCAGATTAACAGGGGCGGCCTACAATGAGCAGTTCTTC.

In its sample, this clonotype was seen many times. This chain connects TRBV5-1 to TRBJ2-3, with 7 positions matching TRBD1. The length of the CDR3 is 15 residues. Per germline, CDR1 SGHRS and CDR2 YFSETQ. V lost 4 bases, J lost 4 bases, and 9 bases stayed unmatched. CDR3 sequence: CASSSSRQGADTQYF. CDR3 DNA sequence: TGCGCCAGCAGCAGCTCTCGACAGGGCGCAGATACGCAGTATTTT. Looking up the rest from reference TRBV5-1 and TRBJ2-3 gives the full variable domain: KAGVTQTPRYLIKTRGQQVTLSCSPISGHRSVSWYQQTPGQGLQFLFEYFSETQRNKGNFPGRFSGRQFSNSRSEMNVSTLELGDSALYLCASSSSRQGADTQYFGPGTRLTVL.

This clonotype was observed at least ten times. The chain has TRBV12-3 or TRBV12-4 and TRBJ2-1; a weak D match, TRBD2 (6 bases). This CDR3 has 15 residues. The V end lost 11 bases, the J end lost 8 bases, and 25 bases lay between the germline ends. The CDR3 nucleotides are TGTGCCCTCAGACCTTACCGGGCGGGAACCTATGAGCAGTTCTTC. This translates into CALRPYRAGTYEQFF.

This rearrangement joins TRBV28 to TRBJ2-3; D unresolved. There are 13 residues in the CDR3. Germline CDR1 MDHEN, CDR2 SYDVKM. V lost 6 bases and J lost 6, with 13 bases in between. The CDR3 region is CASRGSSPDTQYF. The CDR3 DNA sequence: TGTGCCAGCAGGGGGTCTAGTCCGGATACGCAGTATTTT.

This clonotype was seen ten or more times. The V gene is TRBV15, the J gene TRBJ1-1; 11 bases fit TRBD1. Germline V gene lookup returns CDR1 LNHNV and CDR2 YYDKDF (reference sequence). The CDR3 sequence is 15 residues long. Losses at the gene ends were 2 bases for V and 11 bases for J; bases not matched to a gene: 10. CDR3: CATSRRLDWDRGAFF. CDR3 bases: TGTGCCACCAGCAGACGACTTGATTGGGACAGGGGGGCTTTCTTT.

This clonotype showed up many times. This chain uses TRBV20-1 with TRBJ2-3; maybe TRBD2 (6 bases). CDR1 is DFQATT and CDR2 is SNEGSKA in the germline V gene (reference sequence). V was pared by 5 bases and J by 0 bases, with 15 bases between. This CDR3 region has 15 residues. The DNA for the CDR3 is TGCAGTGCTCCTAATCTTAGCGGCAGCACAGATACGCAGTATTTT. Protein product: CSAPNLSGSTDTQYF.

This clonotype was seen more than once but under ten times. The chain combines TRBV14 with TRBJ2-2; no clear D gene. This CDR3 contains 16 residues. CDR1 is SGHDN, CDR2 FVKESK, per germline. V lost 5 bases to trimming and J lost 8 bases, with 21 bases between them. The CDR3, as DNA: TGTGCCAGCAGCGAAGCATGGGGTCAGCCTCCGGGGGAGCTGTTTTTT. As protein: CASSEAWGQPPGELFF.

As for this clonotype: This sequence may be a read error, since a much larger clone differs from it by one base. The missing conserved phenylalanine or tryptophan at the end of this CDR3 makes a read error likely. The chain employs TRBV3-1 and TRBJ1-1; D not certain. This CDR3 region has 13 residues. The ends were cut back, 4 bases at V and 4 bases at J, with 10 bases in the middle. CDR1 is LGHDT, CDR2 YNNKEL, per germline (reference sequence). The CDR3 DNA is TGTGCCAGCAGCCCGCAGAATCCCACTGAAGCTTTCTCT. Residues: CASSPQNPTEAFS.

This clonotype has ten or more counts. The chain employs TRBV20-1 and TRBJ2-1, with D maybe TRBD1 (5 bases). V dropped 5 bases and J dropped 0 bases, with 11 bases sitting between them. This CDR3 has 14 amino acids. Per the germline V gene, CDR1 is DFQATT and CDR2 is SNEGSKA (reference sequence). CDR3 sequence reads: CSALTGASYNEQFF. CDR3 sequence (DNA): TGCAGTGCTCTTACAGGTGCCTCCTACAATGAGCAGTTCTTC.

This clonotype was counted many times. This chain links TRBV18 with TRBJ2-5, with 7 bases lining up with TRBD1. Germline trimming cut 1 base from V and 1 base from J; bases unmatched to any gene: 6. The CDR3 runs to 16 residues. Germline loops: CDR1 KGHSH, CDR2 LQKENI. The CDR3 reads CASSPLHRDSQETQYF. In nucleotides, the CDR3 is TGTGCCAGCTCACCACTACACCGGGACAGCCAAGAGACCCAGTACTTC. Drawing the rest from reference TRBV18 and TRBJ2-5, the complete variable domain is NAGVMQNPRHLVRRRGQEARLRCSPMKGHSHVYWYRQLPEEGLKFMVYLQKENIIDESGMPKERFSAEFPKEGPSILRIQQVVRGDSAAYFCASSPLHRDSQETQYFGPGTRLLVL.

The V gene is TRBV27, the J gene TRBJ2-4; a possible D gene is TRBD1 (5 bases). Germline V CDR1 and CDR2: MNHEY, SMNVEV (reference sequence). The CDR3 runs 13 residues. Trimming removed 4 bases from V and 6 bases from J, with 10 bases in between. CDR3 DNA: TGTGCCAGCAGTTCCCAGACAGTAAACATTCAGTACTTC. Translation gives CASSSQTVNIQYF.